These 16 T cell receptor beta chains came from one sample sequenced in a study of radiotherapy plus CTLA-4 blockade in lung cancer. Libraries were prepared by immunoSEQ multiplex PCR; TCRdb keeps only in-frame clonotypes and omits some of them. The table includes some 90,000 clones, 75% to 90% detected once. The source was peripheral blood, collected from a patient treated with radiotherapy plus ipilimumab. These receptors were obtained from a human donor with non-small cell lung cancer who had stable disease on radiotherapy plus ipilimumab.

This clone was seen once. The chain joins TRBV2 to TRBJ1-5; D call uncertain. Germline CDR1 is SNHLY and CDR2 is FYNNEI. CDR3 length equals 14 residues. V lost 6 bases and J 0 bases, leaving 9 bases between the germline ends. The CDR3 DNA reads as TGTGCCAGCAGCCCACTCATTAGCAATCAGCCCCAGCATTTT. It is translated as CASSPLISNQPQHF. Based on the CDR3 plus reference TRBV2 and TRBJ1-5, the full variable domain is EPEVTQTPSHQVTQMGQEVILRCVPISNHLYFYWYRQILGQKVEFLVSFYNNEISEKSEIFDDQFSVERPDGSNFTLKIRSTKLEDSAMYFCASSPLISNQPQHFGDGTRLSIL.

CDR3 DNA: TGTGCCACCAGCAGAGATCAGGGGGGGACTGAAGCTTTCTTT. Translated, it gives CATSRDQGGTEAFF. J is TRBJ1-1 and V is TRBV15; TRBD1 matches at 7 bases. The CDR3 runs 14 residues. Germline CDR1 is LNHNV and CDR2 is YYDKDF (reference sequence). V trimming: 0 bases; J trimming: 5 bases; junction bases outside the gene matches: 3.

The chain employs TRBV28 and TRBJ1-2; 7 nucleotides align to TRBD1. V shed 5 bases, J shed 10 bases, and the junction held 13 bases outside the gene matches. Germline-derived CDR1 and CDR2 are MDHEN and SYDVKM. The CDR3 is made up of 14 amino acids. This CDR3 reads CASSGDRAKLDYTF. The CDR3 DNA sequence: TGTGCCAGCAGTGGGGACAGAGCTAAACTTGACTACACCTTC.

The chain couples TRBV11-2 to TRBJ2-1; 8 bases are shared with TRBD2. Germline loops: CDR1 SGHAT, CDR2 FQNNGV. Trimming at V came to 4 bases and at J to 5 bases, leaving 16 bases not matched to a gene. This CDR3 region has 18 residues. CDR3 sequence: CASSSPPGGPSRHNEQFF. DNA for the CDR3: TGTGCCAGCAGCTCCCCTCCGGGAGGGCCCTCTCGGCACAATGAGCAGTTCTTC.

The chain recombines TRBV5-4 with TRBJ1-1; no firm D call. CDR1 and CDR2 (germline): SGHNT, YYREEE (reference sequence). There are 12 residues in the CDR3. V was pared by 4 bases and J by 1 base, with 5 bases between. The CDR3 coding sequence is TGTGCCAGCAGCAGGACGAACACTGAAGCTTTCTTT. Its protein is CASSRTNTEAFF.

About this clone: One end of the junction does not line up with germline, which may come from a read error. CDR3 coding DNA: TGTGTCAGCAGCCCTATAGCGGGGGACACCGGGGAGCTGTTTTTT. Translating it yields CVSSPIAGDTGELFF. V is TRBV7-2 and J is TRBJ2-2, with 9 positions matching TRBD2. Germline V CDR1 and CDR2: SGHTA, FQGNSA. CDR3 size: 15 residues.

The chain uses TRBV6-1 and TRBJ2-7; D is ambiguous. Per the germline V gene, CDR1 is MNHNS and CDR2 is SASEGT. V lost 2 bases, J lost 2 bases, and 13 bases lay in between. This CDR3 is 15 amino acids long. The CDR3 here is CASSEWISTPYEQYF. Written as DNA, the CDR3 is TGTGCCAGCAGTGAATGGATAAGTACCCCCTACGAGCAGTACTTC.

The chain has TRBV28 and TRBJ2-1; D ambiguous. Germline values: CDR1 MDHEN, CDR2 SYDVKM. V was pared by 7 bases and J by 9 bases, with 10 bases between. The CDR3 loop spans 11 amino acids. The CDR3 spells CASIDNGEQFF. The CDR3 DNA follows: TGTGCCAGCATAGACAATGGTGAGCAGTTCTTC.

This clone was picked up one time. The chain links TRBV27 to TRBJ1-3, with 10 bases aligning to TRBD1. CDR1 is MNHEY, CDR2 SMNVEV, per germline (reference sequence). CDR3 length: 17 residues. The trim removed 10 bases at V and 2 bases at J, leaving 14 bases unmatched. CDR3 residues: CATSDRGVPAPGNTIYF. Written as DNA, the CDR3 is TGTGCCACCTCGGACAGGGGGGTTCCGGCCCCTGGAAACACCATATATTTT.

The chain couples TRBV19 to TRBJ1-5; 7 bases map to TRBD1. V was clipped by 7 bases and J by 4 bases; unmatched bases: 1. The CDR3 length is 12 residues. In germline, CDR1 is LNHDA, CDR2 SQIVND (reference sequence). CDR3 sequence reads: CASMGQNQPQHF. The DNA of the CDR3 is TGTGCCAGTATGGGACAGAATCAGCCCCAGCATTTT.

The CDR3 DNA is TGTGCCAGCAGGGAGAGAGCGGGTCCTGAAAAACTGTTTTTT. This codes for CASRERAGPEKLFF. This sequence joins TRBV6-6 and TRBJ1-4; D is unresolved. In germline, CDR1 is MNHNY, CDR2 SVGAGI (reference sequence). This CDR3 comprises 14 residues. V was trimmed by 6 bases and J by 7 bases, leaving 15 bases between them.

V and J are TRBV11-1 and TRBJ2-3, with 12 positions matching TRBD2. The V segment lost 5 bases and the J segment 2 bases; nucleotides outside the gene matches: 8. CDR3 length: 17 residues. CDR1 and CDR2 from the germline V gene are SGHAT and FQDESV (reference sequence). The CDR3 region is CASSPRTSGVLTDTQYF. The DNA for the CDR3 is TGTGCCAGCAGCCCCCGGACTAGCGGGGTTCTCACAGATACGCAGTATTTT.

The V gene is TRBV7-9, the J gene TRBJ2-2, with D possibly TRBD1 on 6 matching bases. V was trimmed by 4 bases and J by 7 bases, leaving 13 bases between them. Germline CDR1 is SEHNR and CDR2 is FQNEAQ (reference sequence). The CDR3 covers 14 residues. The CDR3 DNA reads TGTGCCAGCAGCTCGCAGGGGCATGGCGGGGAGCTGTTTTTT. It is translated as CASSSQGHGGELFF.

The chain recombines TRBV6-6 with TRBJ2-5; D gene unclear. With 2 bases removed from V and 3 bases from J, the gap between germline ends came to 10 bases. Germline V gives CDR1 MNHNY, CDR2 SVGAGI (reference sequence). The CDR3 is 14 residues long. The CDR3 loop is CASSYTGPEETQYF. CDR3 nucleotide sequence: TGTGCCAGCAGTTACACGGGTCCTGAAGAGACCCAGTACTTC.

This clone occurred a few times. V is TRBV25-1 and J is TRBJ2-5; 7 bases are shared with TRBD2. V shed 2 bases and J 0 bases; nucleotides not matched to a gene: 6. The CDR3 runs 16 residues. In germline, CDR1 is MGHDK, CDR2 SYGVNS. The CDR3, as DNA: TGTGCCAGCAGTGAAGGCGGAGCGGGACACCAAGAGACCCAGTACTTC. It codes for CASSEGGAGHQETQYF.

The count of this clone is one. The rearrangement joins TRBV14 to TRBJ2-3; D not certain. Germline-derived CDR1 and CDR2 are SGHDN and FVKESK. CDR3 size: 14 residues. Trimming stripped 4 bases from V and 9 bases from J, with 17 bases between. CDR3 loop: CASSRVLTGETQYF. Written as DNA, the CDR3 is TGTGCCAGCAGCCGGGTCCTAACTGGAGAAACGCAGTATTTT.